These 22 T cell receptor beta chains were sequenced from one sample in a study of T-cell memory formation after mild COVID-19. TCRdb re-derived calls from the 5' RACE reads in MiXCR, one entry per CDR3 protein. The table lists under 300,000 distinct CDR3 sequences, approximately 8% of them singletons. Sequenced material: PBMCs or a T cell subset sorted from them (not recorded which). The receptors stem from a man between 18 and 29 years old who had mild COVID-19 (a few samples of this study predate the infection). Cell type and time point are not known.

This chain connects TRBV6-2 or TRBV6-3 to TRBJ1-2, with TRBD1 as a possible D gene (5 bases). V was cut by 5 bases and J by 7 bases, with 20 bases left in between. CDR1 and CDR2 (germline): MNHEY, SVGEGT. The CDR3 spans 15 residues. The CDR3 nucleotides are TGTGCCAGCAGTCCGCCCCCCCTCAGGGTACTTGGCTACACCTTC. Translated: CASSPPPLRVLGYTF.

The chain has TRBV7-3 and TRBJ2-7; 9 bases are a match to TRBD2. CDR3 length equals 16 residues. Germline-derived CDR1 and CDR2 are SGHTA and FQGTGA. V was pared by 2 bases and J by 0 bases, with 5 bases of the junction left unmatched. As DNA, the CDR3 is TGTGCCAGCAGCTTATCTGGTAGCGGGGGCTCCTACGAGCAGTACTTC. It encodes CASSLSGSGGSYEQYF.

This clonotype was seen a few times. V and J are TRBV6-5 and TRBJ1-2, with D unclear. Trimming stripped 5 bases from V and 0 bases from J, with 19 bases between. The CDR3 totals 17 residues. Germline-derived CDR1 and CDR2 are MNHEY and SVGAGI. The CDR3 sequence is CASSPRAALLSNYGYTF. CDR3 sequence (DNA): TGTGCCAGCAGTCCGAGAGCCGCGCTGCTTTCTAACTATGGCTACACCTTC.

This clonotype was counted between two and nine times. This chain joins TRBV5-1 and TRBJ1-2; perhaps TRBD1 as D (5 bases). The CDR3 runs 16 residues. The V gene lost 6 bases and the J gene lost 2 bases, with 20 bases spanning the gap. Per germline, CDR1 SGHRS and CDR2 YFSETQ. CDR3 region: CASTTGEGVRNYGYTF. In DNA form, the CDR3 reads TGCGCCAGCACCACGGGTGAAGGGGTGAGGAACTATGGCTACACCTTC. The entire variable domain, with the rest obtained from reference TRBV5-1 and TRBJ1-2, is as follows: KAGVTQTPRYLIKTRGQQVTLSCSPISGHRSVSWYQQTPGQGLQFLFEYFSETQRNKGNFPGRFSGRQFSNSRSEMNVSTLELGDSALYLCASTTGEGVRNYGYTFGSGTRLTVV.

The chain is built from TRBV6-4 and TRBJ2-7; D unresolved. The V gene's germline CDR1 is MRHNA and CDR2 SNTAGT. This CDR3 is built from 21 residues. Trimming removed 2 bases at V and 0 bases at J, with 29 bases between. In DNA form, the CDR3 reads TGTGCCAGCAGTGACCACAATAGACTCAAGAGGCTGTACATTACCTCCTACGAGCAGTACTTC. Translated: CASSDHNRLKRLYITSYEQYF.

This clonotype was recorded many times. The rearrangement joins TRBV7-9 to TRBJ2-3; 8 bases map to TRBD2. Germline loops: CDR1 SEHNR, CDR2 FQNEAQ (reference sequence). This CDR3 spans 16 amino acids. Unmatched junction bases numbered 13, after V lost 6 bases and J lost 5 bases. The CDR3 nucleotides read TGTGCCAGCAGGTCGGAGCGGGGGCCGTCGGGAGATACGCAGTATTTT. Protein product: CASRSERGPSGDTQYF.

V is TRBV28 and J is TRBJ2-3, with D possibly TRBD2 on 6 matching bases. Germline lookup yields CDR1 MDHEN and CDR2 SYDVKM. V lost 4 bases and J 6 bases, leaving 20 bases between the germline ends. This CDR3 is built from 16 residues. Here the CDR3 reads CASSSRDSILSDTQYF. The CDR3 nucleotides are TGTGCCAGCAGTTCCCGGGACTCCATTCTTTCGGATACGCAGTATTTT.

This clonotype was detected a few times. This chain uses TRBV7-2 with TRBJ2-1, with D maybe TRBD2 (7 bases). Trimming cost V 3 bases and J 6 bases, with 15 bases left between them. CDR1 and CDR2 (germline): SGHTA, FQGNSA. The CDR3 extends over 15 amino acids. The CDR3 nucleotides read TGTGCCAGCAGCTTGGGGGGGGGCTGGCTCAATGAGCAGTTCTTC. Its translation: CASSLGGGWLNEQFF.

The chain links TRBV5-1 to TRBJ2-1; TRBD2 is a possible D gene (6 bases). Germline CDR1 reads SGHRS; CDR2 reads YFSETQ. The CDR3 extends over 15 amino acids. V was shortened by 4 bases and J by 3 bases, with 14 bases between the two germline ends. The CDR3 loop reads CASSPGREFYNEQFF. CDR3 DNA sequence: TGCGCCAGCAGCCCGGGACGGGAGTTCTACAATGAGCAGTTCTTC.

This clonotype was seen a handful of times. The chain has TRBV10-3 and TRBJ1-6; 7 bases map to TRBD1. From germline, CDR1 is ENHRY and CDR2 SYGVKD. The CDR3 length is 14 residues. After removal of 5 bases from V and 6 bases from J, the junction contained 4 bases not matched to a gene. CDR3 sequence (DNA): TGTGCCATCAGTTTAGGGGGCTCTAATTCACCCCTCCACTTT. As protein: CAISLGGSNSPLHF.

This clonotype was seen ten or more times. The chain carries TRBV5-1 and TRBJ1-2; D gene unclear. The CDR3 has 14 residues. Germline V gene lookup returns CDR1 SGHRS and CDR2 YFSETQ. Trimming stripped 1 base from V and 4 bases from J, with 11 bases between. The chain's CDR3 is CASSLPRSSYGYTF. In DNA form, the CDR3 reads TGCGCCAGCAGCTTGCCCAGAAGCTCCTATGGCTACACCTTC.

At least ten counts were recorded for this clonotype. This sequence joins TRBV7-2 and TRBJ2-3; D gene uncertain. The CDR3 totals 13 residues. Trimming removed 3 bases at V and 4 bases at J, with 8 bases between. CDR1 is SGHTA and CDR2 is FQGNSA in the germline V gene. CDR3 in amino acids: CASSFARSDTQYF. In DNA form, the CDR3 reads TGTGCCAGCAGCTTTGCGAGATCAGATACGCAGTATTTT.

The table lists this clonotype with a few counts. This chain joins TRBV2 and TRBJ1-2, with a tentative D call TRBD1 (5 bases). CDR3 length: 12 residues. V dropped 8 bases and J dropped 6 bases, with 13 bases sitting between them. Germline V gene data show CDR1 as SNHLY and CDR2 as FYNNEI. The CDR3, as DNA: TGTGCCAGCCGAAAACAGGATGATGGCTACACCTTC. Amino acid sequence: CASRKQDDGYTF.

V gene TRBV20-1 combines with J gene TRBJ2-3, with D maybe TRBD2 (5 bases). The CDR3 consists of 15 residues. Germline V gene sequence: CDR1 DFQATT, CDR2 SNEGSKA (reference sequence). Between the trimmed V and J ends, which lost 6 bases and 4 bases, there was a span of 20 bases. CDR3 sequence: CSAKPDSRTPDTQYF. CDR3 DNA sequence: TGCAGTGCCAAACCGGACTCTAGGACCCCAGATACGCAGTATTTT.

There are a few counts of this clonotype. The chain is built from TRBV5-6 and TRBJ2-5; D ambiguous. V lost 1 base and J 5 bases, leaving 6 bases between the germline ends. Germline V lookup: CDR1 SGHDT, CDR2 YYEEEE. The CDR3 runs to 12 residues. The DNA of the CDR3 is TGTGCCAGCAGCTTGTGGTCGGAGACCCAGTACTTC. This codes for CASSLWSETQYF.

This clonotype came up a few times. The chain links TRBV29-1 to TRBJ2-1, with D possibly matching TRBD2 (5 bases). Germline V gives CDR1 SQVTM, CDR2 ANQGSEA. The CDR3 length is 12 residues. Trimming stripped 6 bases from V and 9 bases from J, with 15 bases between. CDR3 sequence: CSVGVRAGEQFF. The CDR3 coding sequence is TGCAGCGTGGGAGTGAGGGCGGGTGAGCAGTTCTTC.

Only a few counts were recorded for this clonotype. The gene calls are TRBV24-1 and TRBJ2-3; weak D call: TRBD1 (6 bases). Germline-derived CDR1 and CDR2 are KGHDR and SFDVKD. This CDR3 has 12 amino acids. The ends were cut back, 6 bases at V and 8 bases at J, with 11 bases in the middle. The CDR3 is CATSLQGGTQYF. CDR3 in DNA: TGTGCCACCAGTTTACAGGGTGGTACGCAGTATTTT.

The chain employs TRBV10-3 and TRBJ2-3; 7 nucleotides match TRBD2. J lost 2 bases, V lost 3 bases, and 8 bases had no gene match. The CDR3 has 16 residues. CDR1 is ENHRY, CDR2 SYGVKD, per germline. The CDR3 bases are TGTGCCATCAGTGACTACGCCGGGACTAACACAGATACGCAGTATTTT. Protein product: CAISDYAGTNTDTQYF.

The table lists this clonotype with many counts. V gene TRBV5-1 combines with J gene TRBJ2-7; D is undetermined. Germline V gene lookup returns CDR1 SGHRS and CDR2 YFSETQ. V was shortened by 7 bases and J by 4 bases, with 6 bases between the two germline ends. The CDR3 is 10 residues long. This chain's CDR3 is CASGVYEQYF. CDR3 DNA sequence: TGCGCCAGCGGAGTATACGAGCAGTACTTC.

The chain couples TRBV9 to TRBJ1-1; D is ambiguous. In germline, CDR1 is SGDLS, CDR2 YYNGEE. Trimming removed 4 bases at V and 7 bases at J, with 14 bases between. CDR3 length equals 13 residues. CDR3 coding DNA: TGTGCCAGCAGCCCCCCGTTAGTGAATGAAGCTTTCTTT. It yields the protein CASSPPLVNEAFF.

This clonotype was counted only a few times. J is TRBJ2-6 and V is TRBV11-2, with D perhaps matching TRBD2 (7 bases). Germline loops: CDR1 SGHAT, CDR2 FQNNGV. With 3 bases removed from V and 2 bases from J, the gap between germline ends came to 17 bases. The CDR3 length is 18 residues. The CDR3 sequence is CASSFPRGGAAGANVLTF. The CDR3 DNA reads TGTGCCAGCAGCTTTCCTAGGGGGGGGGCAGCTGGGGCCAACGTCCTGACTTTC.

This clonotype was observed many times. V is TRBV7-2 and J is TRBJ1-1; a possible D gene is TRBD1 (5 bases). The CDR3 length is 13 residues. Trimming took off 5 bases at V and 10 bases at J, with 17 bases between the two ends. Germline loops: CDR1 SGHTA, CDR2 FQGNSA. CDR3 sequence (DNA): TGTGCCAGCAGCCCTGGGCCTTCCCAGGGAGCTTTCTTT. This encodes CASSPGPSQGAFF.